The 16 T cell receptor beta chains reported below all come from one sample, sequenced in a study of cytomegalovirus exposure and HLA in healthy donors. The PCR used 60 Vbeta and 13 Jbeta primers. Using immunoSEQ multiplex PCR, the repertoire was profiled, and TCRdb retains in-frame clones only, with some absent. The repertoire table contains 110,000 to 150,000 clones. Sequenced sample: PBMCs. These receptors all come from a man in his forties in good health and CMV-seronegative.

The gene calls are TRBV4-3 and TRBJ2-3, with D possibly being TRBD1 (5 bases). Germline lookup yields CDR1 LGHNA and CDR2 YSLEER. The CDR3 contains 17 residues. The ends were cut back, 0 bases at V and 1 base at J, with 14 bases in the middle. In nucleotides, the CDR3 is TGCGCCAGCAGCCAAGACCCGTTAGGGGCCCGCACAGATACGCAGTATTTT. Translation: CASSQDPLGARTDTQYF.

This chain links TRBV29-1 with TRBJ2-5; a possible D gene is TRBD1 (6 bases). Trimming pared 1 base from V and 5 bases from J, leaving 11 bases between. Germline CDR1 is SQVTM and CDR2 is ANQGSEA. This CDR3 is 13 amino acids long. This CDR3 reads CSVEVVQGETQYF. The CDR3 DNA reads TGCAGCGTTGAAGTGGTGCAGGGGGAGACCCAGTACTTC.

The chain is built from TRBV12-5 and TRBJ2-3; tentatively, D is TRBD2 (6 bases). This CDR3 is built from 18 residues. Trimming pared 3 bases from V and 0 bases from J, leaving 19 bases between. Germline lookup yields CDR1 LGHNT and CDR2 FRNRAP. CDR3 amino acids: CASGFLGSNRESTDTQYF. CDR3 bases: TGTGCTAGTGGTTTTCTCGGTTCTAACCGGGAGAGCACAGATACGCAGTATTTT.

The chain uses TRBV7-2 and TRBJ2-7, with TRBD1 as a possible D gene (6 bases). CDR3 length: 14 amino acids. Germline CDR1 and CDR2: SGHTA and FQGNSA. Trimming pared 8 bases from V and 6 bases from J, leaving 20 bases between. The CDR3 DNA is TGTGCCAGCCGCATTAAGTTGGGGGCTCCCGAGCAGTACTTC. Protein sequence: CASRIKLGAPEQYF.

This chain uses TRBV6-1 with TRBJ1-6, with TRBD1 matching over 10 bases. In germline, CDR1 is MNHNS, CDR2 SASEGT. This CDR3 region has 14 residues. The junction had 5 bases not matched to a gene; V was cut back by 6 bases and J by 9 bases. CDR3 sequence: CASSRTGGSSPLHF. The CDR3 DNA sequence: TGTGCCAGCAGCAGGACAGGGGGGTCTTCACCCCTCCACTTT.

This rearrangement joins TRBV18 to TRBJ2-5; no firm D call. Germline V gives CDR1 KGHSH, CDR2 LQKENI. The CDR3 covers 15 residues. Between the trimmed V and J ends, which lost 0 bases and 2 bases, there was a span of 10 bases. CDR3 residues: CASSPPSLSQETQYF. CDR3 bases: TGTGCCAGCTCACCACCAAGCCTCTCTCAAGAGACCCAGTACTTC.

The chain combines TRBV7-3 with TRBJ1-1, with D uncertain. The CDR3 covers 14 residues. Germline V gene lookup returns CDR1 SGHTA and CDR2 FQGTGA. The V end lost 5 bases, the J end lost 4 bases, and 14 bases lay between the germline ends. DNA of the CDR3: TGTGCCAGCAGCGCTAACGGGGTAACCACTGAAGCTTTCTTT. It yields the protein CASSANGVTTEAFF.

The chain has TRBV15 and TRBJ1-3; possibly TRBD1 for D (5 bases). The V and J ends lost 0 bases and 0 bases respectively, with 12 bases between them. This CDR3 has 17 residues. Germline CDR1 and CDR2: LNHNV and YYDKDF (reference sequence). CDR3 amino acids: CATSREDNPNSGNTIYF. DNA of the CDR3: TGTGCCACCAGCAGAGAGGACAATCCAAACTCTGGAAACACCATATATTTT.

The DNA of the CDR3 is TGCAGCGTTGGGACAGGGTATCACGAGCAGTACTTC. Translated: CSVGTGYHEQYF. The rearrangement links TRBV29-1 to TRBJ2-7; 8 bases agree with TRBD1. The CDR3 contains 12 residues. In germline, CDR1 is SQVTM, CDR2 ANQGSEA. V trimming: 4 bases; J trimming: 5 bases; junction bases outside the gene matches: 4.

The CDR3 is CASSSPGDNIQYF. The CDR3 region has the DNA TGTGCCAGCAGCTCCCCGGGGGACAACATTCAGTACTTC. The genes are TRBV7-3 and TRBJ2-4; maybe TRBD2 (6 bases). The CDR3 totals 13 residues. V dropped 4 bases and J dropped 7 bases, with 11 bases sitting between them. Germline values: CDR1 SGHTA, CDR2 FQGTGA.

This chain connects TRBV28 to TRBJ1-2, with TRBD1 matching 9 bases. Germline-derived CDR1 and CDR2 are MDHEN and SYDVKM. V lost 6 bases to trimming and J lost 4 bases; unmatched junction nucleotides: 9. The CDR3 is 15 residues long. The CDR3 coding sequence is TGTGCCAGCAGGACCGAGGGGACAGGGTCCTATGGCTACACCTTC. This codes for CASRTEGTGSYGYTF.

The CDR3 nucleotides are TGCGCCAGCAGCTGGGGGACAGGGGGAAGAAATGAAAAACTGTTTTTT. Protein product: CASSWGTGGRNEKLFF. V usage is TRBV5-1 and J usage is TRBJ1-4; 11 bases agree with TRBD1. The CDR3 is 16 residues long. The V gene end was trimmed by 3 bases and the J gene end by 5 bases; junction bases not matched to a gene: 6. Germline assignment: CDR1 SGHRS and CDR2 YFSETQ.

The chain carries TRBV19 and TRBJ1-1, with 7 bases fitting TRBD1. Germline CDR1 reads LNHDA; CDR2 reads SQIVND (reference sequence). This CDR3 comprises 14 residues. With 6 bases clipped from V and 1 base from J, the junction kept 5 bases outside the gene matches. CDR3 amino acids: CASRPQGPNTEAFF. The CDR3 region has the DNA TGTGCCAGTAGGCCACAGGGGCCGAACACTGAAGCTTTCTTT.

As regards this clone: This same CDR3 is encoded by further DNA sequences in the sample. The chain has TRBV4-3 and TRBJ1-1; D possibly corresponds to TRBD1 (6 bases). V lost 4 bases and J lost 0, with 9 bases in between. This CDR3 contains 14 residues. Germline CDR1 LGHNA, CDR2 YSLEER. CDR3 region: CASSRGQMNTEAFF. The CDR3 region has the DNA TGCGCCAGCAGCCGTGGACAGATGAACACTGAAGCTTTCTTT.

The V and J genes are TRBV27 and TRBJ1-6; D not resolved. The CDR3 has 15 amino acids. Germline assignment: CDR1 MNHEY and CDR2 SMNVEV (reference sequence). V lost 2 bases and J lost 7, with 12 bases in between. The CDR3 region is CASSLEALLNSPLHF. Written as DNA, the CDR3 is TGTGCCAGCAGTTTAGAGGCCCTCCTCAATTCACCCCTCCACTTT.

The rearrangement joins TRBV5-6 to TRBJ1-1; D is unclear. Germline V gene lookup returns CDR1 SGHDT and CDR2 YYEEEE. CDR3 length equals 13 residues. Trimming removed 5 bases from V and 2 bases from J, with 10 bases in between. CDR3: CASRREGNTEAFF. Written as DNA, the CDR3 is TGTGCCAGCAGGCGGGAGGGCAACACTGAAGCTTTCTTT.